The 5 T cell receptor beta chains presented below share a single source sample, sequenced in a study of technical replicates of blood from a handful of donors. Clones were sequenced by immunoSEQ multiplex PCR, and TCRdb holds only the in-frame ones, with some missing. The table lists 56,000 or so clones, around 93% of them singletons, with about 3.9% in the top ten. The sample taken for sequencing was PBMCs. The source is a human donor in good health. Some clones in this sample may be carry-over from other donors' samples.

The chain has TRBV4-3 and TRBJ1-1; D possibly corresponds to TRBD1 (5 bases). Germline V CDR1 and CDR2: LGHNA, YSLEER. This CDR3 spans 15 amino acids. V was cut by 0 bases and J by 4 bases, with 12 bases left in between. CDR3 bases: TGCGCCAGCAGCCAAGAGGCTGGGACTGGCACTGAAGCTTTCTTT. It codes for CASSQEAGTGTEAFF.

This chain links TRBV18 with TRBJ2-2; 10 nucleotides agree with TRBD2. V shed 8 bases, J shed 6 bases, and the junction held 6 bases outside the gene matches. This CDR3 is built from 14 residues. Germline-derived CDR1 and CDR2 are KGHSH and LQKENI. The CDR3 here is CASAPLAGAGELFF. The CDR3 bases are TGTGCCAGCGCCCCCCTAGCGGGAGCCGGGGAGCTGTTTTTT.

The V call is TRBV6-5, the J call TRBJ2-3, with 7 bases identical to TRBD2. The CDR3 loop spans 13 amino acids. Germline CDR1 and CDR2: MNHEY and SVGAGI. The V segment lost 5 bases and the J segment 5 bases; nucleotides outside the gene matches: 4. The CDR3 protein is CASSRDYLDTQYF. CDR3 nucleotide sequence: TGTGCCAGCAGTAGGGACTACCTAGATACGCAGTATTTT.

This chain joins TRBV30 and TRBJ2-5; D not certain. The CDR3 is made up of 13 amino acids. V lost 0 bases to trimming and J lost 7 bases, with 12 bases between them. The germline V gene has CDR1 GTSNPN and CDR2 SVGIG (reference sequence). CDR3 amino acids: CAWSVEPAVTQYF. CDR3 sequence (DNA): TGTGCCTGGAGTGTAGAACCCGCGGTGACCCAGTACTTC.

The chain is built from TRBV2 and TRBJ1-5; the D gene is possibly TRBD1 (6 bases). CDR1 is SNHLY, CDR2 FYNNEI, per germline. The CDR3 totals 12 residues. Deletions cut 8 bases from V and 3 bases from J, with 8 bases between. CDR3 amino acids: CASAGDNQPQHF. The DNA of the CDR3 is TGTGCCAGCGCAGGGGACAATCAGCCCCAGCATTTT.